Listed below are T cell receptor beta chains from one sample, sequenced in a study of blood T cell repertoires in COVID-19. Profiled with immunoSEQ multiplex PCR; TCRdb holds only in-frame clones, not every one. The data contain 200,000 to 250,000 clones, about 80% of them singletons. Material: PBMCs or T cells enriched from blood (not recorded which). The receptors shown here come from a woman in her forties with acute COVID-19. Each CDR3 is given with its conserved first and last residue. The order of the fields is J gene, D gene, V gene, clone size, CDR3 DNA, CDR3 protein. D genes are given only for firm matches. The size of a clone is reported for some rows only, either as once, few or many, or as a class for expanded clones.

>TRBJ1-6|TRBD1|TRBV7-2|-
TGTGCCAGCAGCTTAGGGACAGGTTCACCCCTCCACTTT
CASSLGTGSPLHF
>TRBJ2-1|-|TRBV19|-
TGTGCCAGTACCCGACGGGGCTCCTACAATGAGCAGTTCTTC
CASTRRGSYNEQFF
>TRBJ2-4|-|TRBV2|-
TGTGCCAGCAGTGAGAGAGCGGCCAAAAACATTCAGTACTTC
CASSERAAKNIQYF
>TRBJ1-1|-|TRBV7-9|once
TGTGCCAGCGGCTCGACAGGTGAAGCTTTCTTT
CASGSTGEAFF
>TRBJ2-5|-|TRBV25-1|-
TGTGCCAGCAGTGACGTGGGCGTTGCAGAGACCCAGTACTTC
CASSDVGVAETQYF
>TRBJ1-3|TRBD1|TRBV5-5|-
TGTGCCAGCAGCCAGGGACAGGGGAGAGGAAACACCATATATTTT
CASSQGQGRGNTIYF
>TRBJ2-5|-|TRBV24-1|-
TGTGCCACTCAGGGTAGCCAAGAGACCCAGTACTTC
CATQGSQETQYF
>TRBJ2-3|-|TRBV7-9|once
TGTGCCAGCATAGGGGGTTCAGATACGCAGTATTTT
CASIGGSDTQYF
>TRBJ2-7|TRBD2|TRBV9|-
TGTGCCAGCAGCGTAGGGACTAGCGGAGCCTACGAGCAGTACTTC
CASSVGTSGAYEQYF
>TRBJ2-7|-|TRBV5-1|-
TGCGCCAGCAGCTTGACACAGGGAGCCTACGAGCAGTACTTC
CASSLTQGAYEQYF
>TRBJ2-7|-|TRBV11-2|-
TGTGCCAGCAGTTCACCCGGCTCCTACGAGCAGTACTTC
CASSSPGSYEQYF
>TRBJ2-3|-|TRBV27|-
TGTGCCAGCAGTTCCCCTCAGTTAAGCACAGATACGCAGTATTTT
CASSSPQLSTDTQYF
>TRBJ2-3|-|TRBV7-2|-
TGTGCCAGCAGCGCTCTCCCGGGGGTGGGCACAGATACGCAGTATTTT
CASSALPGVGTDTQYF
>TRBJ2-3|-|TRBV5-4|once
TGTGCCAGCAGCCCGGGAGGGGCAGGGGGAACAGATACGCAGTATTTT
CASSPGGAGGTDTQYF
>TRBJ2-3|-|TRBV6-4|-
TGTGCCAGCAGCCTGGTCGCAAGCGCAGATACGCAGTATTTT
CASSLVASADTQYF
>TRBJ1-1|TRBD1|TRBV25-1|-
TGTGCCAGCAGTGAATGGAGGGGGCCGGGGAACACTGAAGCTTTCTTT
CASSEWRGPGNTEAFF
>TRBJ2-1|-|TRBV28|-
TGTGCCAGCAGTTTAACCCGCGACTATACCTACAATGAGCAGTTCTTC
CASSLTRDYTYNEQFF
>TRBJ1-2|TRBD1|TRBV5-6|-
TGTGCCAGCGGAAGTCTATCCGGGACAGTCCTTGGCTACACCTTC
CASGSLSGTVLGYTF
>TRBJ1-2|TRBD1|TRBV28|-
TGTGCCAGCAGTTTACAGACAGGGGCGTGGGGTAACTATGGCTACACCTTC
CASSLQTGAWGNYGYTF
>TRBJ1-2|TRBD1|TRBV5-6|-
TGTGCCAGCAGCACAGGGCCCGGGACAGGGGTCTACACCTTC
CASSTGPGTGVYTF
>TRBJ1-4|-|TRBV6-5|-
TGTGCCAGCAGCAGGACAGACACTAATGAAAAACTGTTTTTT
CASSRTDTNEKLFF
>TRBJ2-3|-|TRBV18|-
TGTGCCAGCTCACCACGAGAGACAGATACGCAGTATTTT
CASSPRETDTQYF
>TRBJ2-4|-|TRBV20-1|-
TGCAGTGCTAGTGGGACACCGAAAAACATTCAGTACTTC
CSASGTPKNIQYF
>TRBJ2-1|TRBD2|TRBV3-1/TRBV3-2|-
TGTGCCAGCAGCCAAAGCCCTGCGGGAGGGAAGTTCTTC
CASSQSPAGGKFF
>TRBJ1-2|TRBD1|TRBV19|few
TGTGCCAGTAGTACTGGGGGACAGACCTATGGCTACACCTTC
CASSTGGQTYGYTF
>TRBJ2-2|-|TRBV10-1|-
TGCGCCAGCAGTGAGACCACAGGGGAGGCCGGGGAGCTGTTTTTT
CASSETTGEAGELFF
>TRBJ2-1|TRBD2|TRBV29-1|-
TGCAGCGTTGGAAGACTAGCGGGAGACAATGAGCAGTTCTTC
CSVGRLAGDNEQFF
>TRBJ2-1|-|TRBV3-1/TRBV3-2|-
TGTGCCAGCAGCCAAGTGGGTCAGCGCTTAGCGAGCTACAATGAGCAGTTCTTC
CASSQVGQRLASYNEQFF
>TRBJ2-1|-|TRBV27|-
TGTGCCAGCAGTTCTTTCAATGAGCAGTTCTTC
CASSSFNEQFF
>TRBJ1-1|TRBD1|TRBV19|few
TGTGCCAGTGGGGGGGACAGGAGGAACACTGAAGCTTTCTTT
CASGGDRRNTEAFF
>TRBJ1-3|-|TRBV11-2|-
TGTGCCAGCAGGCCTAGCCCGGTTGGAAACACCATATATTTT
CASRPSPVGNTIYF
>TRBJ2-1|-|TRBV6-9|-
TGTGCCAGCAGGGGAGCGGGTTATGAGCAGTTCTTC
CASRGAGYEQFF
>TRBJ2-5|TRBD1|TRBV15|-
TGTGCCACCAGCAGGACGACAGGGTTTGAAGAGACCCAGTACTTC
CATSRTTGFEETQYF
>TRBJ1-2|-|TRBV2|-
TGTGCCAGCAGTGGGCGGCAGGGGTCGAATCCTCTCTATGGCTACACCTTC
CASSGRQGSNPLYGYTF
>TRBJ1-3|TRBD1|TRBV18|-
TGTGCCAGCTCACGACAGGGAAAAGCTGGAAACACCATATATTTT
CASSRQGKAGNTIYF
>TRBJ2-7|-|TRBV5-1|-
TGCGCCAGCAGCTTGGTCGCGGGCTACTACGAGCAGTACTTC
CASSLVAGYYEQYF
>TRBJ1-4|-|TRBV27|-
TGTGCCAGCAGTTTATTTGGGGAGGGGGAACTGTTTTTT
CASSLFGEGELFF